The subject of this entry is one TCR beta chain. Its antigen is currently not known. Within one base of it there is no much larger clone, and no base qualities were kept. The record originates from a study of T cell changes during pregnancy in multiple sclerosis (dated by TCRdb to the late 2010s). Context from the whole study: Changes in the T cell repertoire over the course of pregnancy were examined in this study in women with multiple sclerosis.

To prepare the library, the immunoSEQ multiplex PCR assay was applied. TCRdb took this table from immuneACCESS and kept in-frame rearrangements with V and J called. Such tables lack part of the clones; where checked against another copy, unresolved V genes explain under half of the gap, and the rest is unexplained. In all, the sample holds tens of thousands of clones, and 92% of those were seen once. Together, the top ten hold approximately 0.64% of the sample. V and J lose 3 bases and 0 bases, and a span of 13 bases separates them. Its CDR3 holds 16 amino acids, cysteine through phenylalanine. CDR3 DNA only is kept here, 48 bases in frame from base 1. Reading the germline V gene gives CDR1 SGDLS and CDR2 YYNGEE.

The sequencing used CD4+ T cells from peripheral blood mononuclear cells, collected after pregnancy. In this chain, TRBV9 is recombined with TRBJ1-3, with a weak D call of TRBD1 (6 bases match). The receptor's source is a female donor with multiple sclerosis, enrolled in a pregnancy study. The DNA reads TGTGCCAGCAGCGACAGGGCTCATAGCTCTGGAAACACCATATATTTT. Translated, this is CASSDRAHSSGNTIYF.